This passage covers 17 T cell receptor beta chains from one sample sequenced in a study of immune cell composition in non-small cell lung cancer. The assay was immunoSEQ multiplex PCR, and TCRdb's table has in-frame clones only and misses some. This table has about 10,000 clones, approximately 70% appearing once. The sample taken for sequencing was lung tumor tissue. The receptors shown here come from a human donor with non-small cell lung cancer.

This rearrangement joins TRBV30 to TRBJ1-5, with D uncertain. This CDR3 contains 12 residues. Trimming took off 6 bases at V and 2 bases at J, with 8 bases between the two ends. The germline V gene has CDR1 GTSNPN and CDR2 SVGIG (reference sequence). The CDR3 is CACSAGNQPQHF. The CDR3 nucleotides are TGTGCCTGCTCAGCGGGCAATCAGCCCCAGCATTTT.

The CDR3 spells CSVEKEGYGYTF. Written as DNA, the CDR3 is TGCAGCGTTGAAAAGGAAGGATATGGCTACACCTTC. The chain is built from TRBV29-1 and TRBJ1-2; D is unresolved. Germline V CDR1 and CDR2: SQVTM, ANQGSEA. The CDR3 has 12 residues. V dropped 2 bases and J dropped 5 bases, with 9 bases sitting between them.

The rearrangement uses TRBV6-4 and TRBJ2-1; no clear D. CDR3 size: 13 residues. Germline V gene sequence: CDR1 MRHNA, CDR2 SNTAGT. V was clipped by 6 bases and J by 2 bases, with 8 bases between them. CDR3 nucleotides: TGTGCCAGCAGGCAGGATCCCTACAATGAGCAGTTCTTC. Amino acid sequence: CASRQDPYNEQFF.

The chain carries TRBV5-1 and TRBJ2-2; TRBD1 matches at 7 bases. V shed 9 bases and J 5 bases; nucleotides not matched to a gene: 13. This CDR3 is 15 amino acids long. Looked up from germline, CDR1 is SGHRS and CDR2 is YFSETQ. Here the CDR3 reads CATAIITGETGELFF. In DNA, the CDR3 is TGCGCCACCGCTATAATAACAGGGGAAACCGGGGAGCTGTTTTTT.

The chain combines TRBV10-1 with TRBJ2-5, with D tentatively TRBD1 (6 bases). Germline V gene data show CDR1 as WNHNN and CDR2 as SYGVQD (reference sequence). Trimming pared 0 bases from V and 5 bases from J, leaving 13 bases between. This CDR3 spans 15 amino acids. CDR3 bases: TGCGCCAGCAGTGAGTCGGGACACCCGGCGGAGACCCAGTACTTC. Its translation is CASSESGHPAETQYF.

This chain joins TRBV7-9 and TRBJ1-2; 9 positions match TRBD1. This CDR3 has 14 amino acids. After removal of 2 bases from V and 6 bases from J, the junction contained 4 bases not matched to a gene. Germline loops: CDR1 SEHNR, CDR2 FQNEAQ (reference sequence). The CDR3 loop reads CASSLRTGADGYTF. For the CDR3, the DNA is TGTGCCAGCAGCTTAAGGACAGGGGCGGATGGCTACACCTTC.

This clone is medium-sized. The V call is TRBV11-3, the J call TRBJ2-7; D is tentatively TRBD1 or TRBD2 (5 bases each). The CDR3 loop spans 16 amino acids. The V and J ends lost 3 bases and 3 bases respectively, with 18 bases between them. The germline V gene encodes CDR1 SGHNT and CDR2 YENEEA. Written as DNA, the CDR3 is TGTGCCAGCAGCTTCGACGCGACAGAGGGGTTCTACGAGCAGTACTTC. Its translation is CASSFDATEGFYEQYF.

The chain carries TRBV6-1 and TRBJ1-3; TRBD1 agrees at 7 bases. Germline V gene lookup returns CDR1 MNHNS and CDR2 SASEGT. J lost 4 bases, V lost 10 bases, and 10 bases had no gene match. This CDR3 is 14 amino acids long. CDR3 DNA: TGTGCCACCCAACTACAGGGGACAGGAAACACCATATATTTT. Translation gives CATQLQGTGNTIYF.

J is TRBJ1-4 and V is TRBV19; perhaps TRBD1 as D (5 bases). Deletions cut 4 bases from V and 8 bases from J, with 17 bases between. This CDR3 contains 15 residues. CDR1 and CDR2 from the germline V gene are LNHDA and SQIVND (reference sequence). CDR3 in DNA: TGTGCCAGTAGTACCGCAGGGACCATTCGCGAAAAACTGTTTTTT. Protein: CASSTAGTIREKLFF.

This clone was counted a few times. The chain recombines TRBV6-5 with TRBJ1-5; unclear D gene. The CDR3 consists of 13 residues. Trimming pared 1 base from V and 9 bases from J, leaving 10 bases between. In germline, CDR1 is MNHEY, CDR2 SVGAGI. CDR3 sequence reads: CASSYFQRGPQHF. The CDR3 DNA is TGTGCCAGCAGTTACTTTCAACGAGGGCCCCAGCATTTT.

The V and J genes are TRBV7-2 and TRBJ2-5; D is unclear. The CDR3 covers 13 residues. V was clipped by 4 bases and J by 0 bases, with 6 bases between them. Germline V lookup: CDR1 SGHTA, CDR2 FQGNSA. CDR3 sequence reads: CASSYQYQETQYF. DNA for the CDR3: TGTGCCAGCAGCTATCAGTACCAAGAGACCCAGTACTTC.

This chain links TRBV7-8 with TRBJ1-5; no clear D gene. Trimming left V 2 bases short and J 0 bases short, with 2 bases between. Germline CDR1 and CDR2: SGHVS and FQNEAQ. CDR3 size: 13 residues. This chain's CDR3 is CASSLISNQPQHF. The CDR3 nucleotides read TGTGCCAGCAGCTTAATTAGCAATCAGCCCCAGCATTTT. Supplemented by reference TRBV7-8 and TRBJ1-5, the full variable domain reads GAGVSQSPRYKVAKRGQDVALRCDPISGHVSLFWYQQALGQGPEFLTYFQNEAQLDKSGLPSDRFFAERPEGSVSTLKIQRTQQEDSAVYLCASSLISNQPQHFGDGTRLSIL.

Only a few counts were recorded for this clone. CDR3 nucleotide sequence: TGTGCCTGGAGTGCATACAGGGGGGAGCCCCAGCATTTT. Translated: CAWSAYRGEPQHF. V and J are TRBV30 and TRBJ1-5; 8 bases line up with TRBD1. V was pared by 1 base and J by 8 bases, with 4 bases of the junction left unmatched. Germline V gives CDR1 GTSNPN, CDR2 SVGIG (reference sequence). The CDR3 totals 13 residues. The variable domain in full, completed from reference TRBV30 and TRBJ1-5, reads SQTIHQWPATLVQPVGSPLSLECTVEGTSNPNLYWYRQAAGRGLQLLFYSVGIGQISSEVPQNLSASRPQDRQFILSSKKLLLSDSGFYLCAWSAYRGEPQHFGDGTRLSIL.

This clone was observed a few times. The chain uses TRBV5-1 and TRBJ1-2, with 7 nucleotides matching TRBD1. Germline trimming cut 0 bases from V and 6 bases from J; bases unmatched to any gene: 8. CDR1 SGHRS and CDR2 YFSETQ come from the germline V gene. CDR3 size: 15 residues. CDR3 DNA: TGCGCCAGCAGCTTGGGGACAGGTCGGGCGGATGGCTACACCTTC. This encodes CASSLGTGRADGYTF.

The chain combines TRBV6-1 with TRBJ1-1; D may be TRBD1 (6 bases). V dropped 6 bases and J dropped 1 base, with 9 bases sitting between them. Per germline, CDR1 MNHNS and CDR2 SASEGT. This CDR3 region has 13 residues. The CDR3 loop reads CASRDRSNTEAFF. The CDR3 region has the DNA TGTGCCAGCAGGGACAGATCGAACACTGAAGCTTTCTTT.

This clone has a handful of counts. The V call is TRBV19, the J call TRBJ2-1; either TRBD1 or TRBD2 may fit D (6 bases each). The CDR3 length is 18 residues. Germline loops: CDR1 LNHDA, CDR2 SQIVND (reference sequence). V lost 3 bases and J lost 0, with 18 bases in between. CDR3 bases: TGTGCCAGTAGTATGGGCCGGGGGCTATATAGCTCCTACAATGAGCAGTTCTTC. It encodes CASSMGRGLYSSYNEQFF.

The chain carries TRBV2 and TRBJ2-2, with D possibly TRBD1 on 5 matching bases. Germline CDR1 reads SNHLY; CDR2 reads FYNNEI. The CDR3 is made up of 14 amino acids. The V end was cut by 6 bases, the J end by 4 bases, with 12 bases between. The CDR3 region is CASSQGRGTGELFF. CDR3 in DNA: TGTGCCAGCAGCCAGGGAAGAGGCACCGGGGAGCTGTTTTTT.